Listed here is a single T cell receptor (beta chain). The sample originates from a study of early T cells in non-severe SARS-CoV-2 infection. Trimming removed 1 base at V and 0 bases at J, with 10 bases between. The CDR3 runs 15 residues. CDR1 is SGDLS, CDR2 YYNGEE, per germline. In TCRdb, the 5' RACE reads were re-called with MiXCR into one record per CDR3 protein. The table lists some 46,000 distinct CDR3 sequences, roughly 6.2% of them singletons. Material for sequencing was whole blood. The chain has TRBV9 and TRBJ1-1; D not certain. This TCR derives from an adult who was a healthcare worker with PCR-confirmed SARS-CoV-2 infection or an uninfected control (not recorded which). This CDR3 is CASSVLQSMNTEAFF. The CDR3 bases are TGTGCCAGCAGCGTACTACAGAGCATGAACACTGAAGCTTTCTTT.